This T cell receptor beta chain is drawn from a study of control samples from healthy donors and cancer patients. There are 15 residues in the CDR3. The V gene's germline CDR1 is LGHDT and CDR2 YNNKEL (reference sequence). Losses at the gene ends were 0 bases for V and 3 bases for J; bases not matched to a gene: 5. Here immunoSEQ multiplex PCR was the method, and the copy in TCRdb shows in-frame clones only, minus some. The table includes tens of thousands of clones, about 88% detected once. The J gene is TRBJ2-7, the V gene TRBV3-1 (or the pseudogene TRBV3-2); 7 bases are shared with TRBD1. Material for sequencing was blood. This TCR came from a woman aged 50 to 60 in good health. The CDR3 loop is CASSQDRGQIYEQYF. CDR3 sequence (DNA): TGTGCCAGCAGCCAAGATCGGGGACAGATCTACGAGCAGTACTTC.